Presented here are 8 T cell receptor beta chains from one specimen sequenced in a study of technical replicates of blood from a handful of donors. The repertoire was sequenced with immunoSEQ multiplex PCR; TCRdb's copy has only in-frame clones and lacks some. The sample holds under 80,000 clones; approximately 91% are singletons and the top ten take 0.3% to 0.5%. Input material: T cells isolated from PBMCs. The receptors were gathered from a human donor in good health. Some clones in this sample may be carry-over from other donors' samples.

This rearrangement joins TRBV7-9 to TRBJ2-7, with D perhaps matching TRBD1 (6 bases). Per germline, CDR1 SEHNR and CDR2 FQNEAQ (reference sequence). This CDR3 comprises 14 residues. Trimming cost V 3 bases and J 3 bases, with 12 bases left between them. CDR3 bases: TGTGCCAGCAGCTTGACGACAGGCGTCTACGAGCAGTACTTC. This codes for CASSLTTGVYEQYF.

The chain recombines TRBV11-2 with TRBJ1-5, with D uncertain. The CDR3 length is 15 residues. Germline lookup yields CDR1 SGHAT and CDR2 FQNNGV. V was shortened by 1 base and J by 3 bases, with 10 bases between the two germline ends. The CDR3 reads CASSLVVGANQPQHF. Here the CDR3 DNA reads TGTGCCAGCAGCTTAGTGGTCGGAGCCAATCAGCCCCAGCATTTT.

The gene calls are TRBV4-1 and TRBJ2-1; TRBD2 might be the D (6 bases). The ends were cut back, 0 bases at V and 7 bases at J, with 10 bases in the middle. Germline CDR1 reads MGHRA; CDR2 reads YSYEKL. The CDR3 has 14 amino acids. The CDR3 DNA sequence: TGCGCCAGCAGCCAAGAGGAGGGCCTTAATGAGCAGTTCTTC. Its translation is CASSQEEGLNEQFF.

V and J are TRBV2 and TRBJ2-5; D perhaps matches TRBD1 (6 bases). Germline V gene sequence: CDR1 SNHLY, CDR2 FYNNEI. The CDR3 runs 13 residues. Deletions cut 6 bases from V and 2 bases from J, with 10 bases between. CDR3 region: CASSTGWQETQYF. DNA for the CDR3: TGTGCCAGCAGCACAGGGTGGCAAGAGACCCAGTACTTC. Full variable domain (outside the CDR3, taken from reference TRBV2 and TRBJ2-5): EPEVTQTPSHQVTQMGQEVILRCVPISNHLYFYWYRQILGQKVEFLVSFYNNEISEKSEIFDDQFSVERPDGSNFTLKIRSTKLEDSAMYFCASSTGWQETQYFGPGTRLLVL.

The chain joins TRBV28 to TRBJ2-7; 7 bases match TRBD1. The CDR3 is 13 amino acids. Per germline, CDR1 MDHEN and CDR2 SYDVKM. Trimming at V came to 7 bases and at J to 1 base, leaving 4 bases not matched to a gene. CDR3 sequence reads: CASTKTGSYEQYF. CDR3 sequence (DNA): TGTGCCAGCACTAAGACAGGGTCCTACGAGCAGTACTTC.

The V gene is TRBV6-1, the J gene TRBJ2-3; the D is unclear. The germline CDR1 and CDR2 sequences are MNHNS and SASEGT. CDR3 length equals 14 residues. V was trimmed by 1 base and J by 2 bases, leaving 7 bases between them. This chain's CDR3 is CASSEGQHTDTQYF. Here the CDR3 DNA reads TGTGCCAGCAGTGAAGGTCAACACACAGATACGCAGTATTTT.

The rearrangement uses TRBV19 and TRBJ2-3; TRBD1 agrees at 9 bases. J was trimmed by 6 bases and V by 7 bases; bases with no gene match: 8. The CDR3 is made up of 14 amino acids. Germline values: CDR1 LNHDA, CDR2 SQIVND (reference sequence). The CDR3 DNA is TGTGCCAGTACCACCCCCGGACAGGGGGATACGCAGTATTTT. Amino acids: CASTTPGQGDTQYF.

The CDR3 sequence: CASSQFLAGIYEQYF. The CDR3 DNA is TGCGCCAGCAGCCAATTTCTAGCGGGAATCTACGAGCAGTACTTC. The rearrangement uses TRBV4-1 and TRBJ2-7; the match to TRBD2 covers 9 bases. The CDR3 totals 15 residues. Germline V CDR1 and CDR2: MGHRA, YSYEKL. After removal of 2 bases from V and 3 bases from J, the junction contained 5 bases not matched to a gene.